Below, 24 T cell receptor beta chains from the same sample are listed, as sequenced in a study of post-analysis software for immune sequencing data. Unique molecular identifiers were built into the TCR beta cDNA libraries. TCRdb called the PCR reads again in MiXCR, with one record for every CDR3 protein. The data hold 380,000 or so distinct CDR3 sequences, with 30% to 45% observed a single time. Study-wide findings and caveats: In patients, TRBV5-6, TRBV5-1 and TRBV20-1 belonged to roughly five TRBV segments found more frequently than in controls.

Their target antigens are unknown. The specimen sequenced was blood. The receptors originated from a girl aged 5 to 17 with multiple sclerosis.

There are many counts of this clonotype. This chain links TRBV20-1 with TRBJ2-1; TRBD2 aligns across 12 bases. Germline V gene data show CDR1 as DFQATT and CDR2 as SNEGSKA (reference sequence). The CDR3 is 13 amino acids. J gave up 9 bases and V 6 bases, and 6 bases lay outside the gene matches. The CDR3 protein is CSAPSGGGSEQFF. CDR3 nucleotides: TGCAGTGCCCCTAGCGGGGGGGGGAGTGAGCAGTTCTTC.

V gene TRBV6-6 combines with J gene TRBJ2-3; a weak D match, TRBD2 (6 bases). This CDR3 has 13 amino acids. Looked up from germline, CDR1 is MNHNY and CDR2 is SVGAGI (reference sequence). Trimming pared 8 bases from V and 1 base from J, leaving 10 bases between. CDR3 nucleotide sequence: TGTGCCAGCGGGAGGACGGGCACAGATACGCAGTATTTT. Protein: CASGRTGTDTQYF.

The chain couples TRBV12-3 or TRBV12-4 to TRBJ1-6; the D gene is possibly TRBD1 (6 bases). The CDR3 has 14 amino acids. The ends were cut back, 2 bases at V and 8 bases at J, with 10 bases in the middle. CDR3 region: CASSLMGHYSPLHF. CDR3 bases: TGTGCCAGCAGTTTAATGGGACATTATTCACCCCTCCACTTT.

This clonotype turned up a few times. J is TRBJ2-7 and V is TRBV6-1, with 7 bases lining up with TRBD1. CDR3 length equals 13 residues. Germline assignment: CDR1 MNHNS and CDR2 SASEGT. J gave up 2 bases and V 3 bases, and 1 base lay outside the gene matches. In DNA form, the CDR3 reads TGTGCCAGCAGTGATGACAGGGCCTACGAGCAGTACTTC. It yields the protein CASSDDRAYEQYF.

The rearrangement links TRBV6-2 or TRBV6-3 to TRBJ1-5, with 12 bases lining up with TRBD1. Trimming removed 8 bases from V and 7 bases from J; junction bases left unmatched: 9. There are 15 residues in the CDR3. Germline loops: CDR1 MNHEY, CDR2 SVGEGT. This CDR3 is CASGGTGGAGQPQHF. DNA for the CDR3: TGTGCCAGCGGAGGGACAGGGGGCGCAGGGCAGCCCCAGCATTTT.

CDR3 DNA: TGTGCCAGCAGCATCGGACTAGCGGGAGAGACCCAGTACTTC. Translation gives CASSIGLAGETQYF. The chain joins TRBV7-2 to TRBJ2-5, with 11 bases lining up with TRBD2. The CDR3 extends over 14 amino acids. The V gene's germline CDR1 is SGHTA and CDR2 FQGNSA. Losses at the gene ends were 5 bases for V and 4 bases for J; bases not matched to a gene: 3.

J is TRBJ1-1 and V is TRBV12-3 or TRBV12-4, with 9 bases lining up with TRBD1. Losses at the gene ends were 10 bases for V and 5 bases for J; bases not matched to a gene: 5. The length of the CDR3 is 12 residues. The CDR3 DNA is TGTGCCACCCACAGGGGGCTTACTGAAGCTTTCTTT. It translates to CATHRGLTEAFF.

This clonotype came up a few times. The gene calls are TRBV9 and TRBJ1-1, with 10 bases identical to TRBD1. The CDR3 is made up of 15 amino acids. J lost 4 bases, V lost 4 bases, and 7 bases had no gene match. The germline V gene encodes CDR1 SGDLS and CDR2 YYNGEE. The CDR3, as DNA: TGTGCCAGCAGCATGGGCGACAGGGGGCCCACTGAAGCTTTCTTT. Residues: CASSMGDRGPTEAFF. The whole variable domain, filled in from reference TRBV9 and TRBJ1-1, reads DSGVTQTPKHLITATGQRVTLRCSPRSGDLSVYWYQQSLDQGLQFLIQYYNGEERAKGNILERFSAQQFPDLHSELNLSSLELGDSALYFCASSMGDRGPTEAFFGQGTRLTVV.

V is TRBV7-9 and J is TRBJ2-4; D remains unclear. The CDR3 extends over 13 amino acids. The germline V gene encodes CDR1 SEHNR and CDR2 FQNEAQ (reference sequence). V was cut by 6 bases and J by 8 bases, with 14 bases left in between. The CDR3 loop reads CASSPGGVDIQYF. CDR3 coding DNA: TGTGCCAGCAGTCCCGGCGGTGTGGACATTCAGTACTTC.

The chain recombines TRBV29-1 with TRBJ1-2; 11 bases match TRBD1. V lost 6 bases to trimming and J lost 2 bases; unmatched junction nucleotides: 20. The CDR3 has 19 residues. From germline, CDR1 is SQVTM and CDR2 ANQGSEA. CDR3 sequence: CSVDNPVQDRGPLNYGYTF. The DNA for the CDR3 is TGCAGCGTGGACAACCCGGTTCAGGACAGGGGGCCCTTAAACTATGGCTACACCTTC.

V gene TRBV12-3 or TRBV12-4 combines with J gene TRBJ1-1, with 7 nucleotides matching TRBD1. This CDR3 is built from 15 residues. With 2 bases clipped from V and 6 bases from J, the junction kept 9 bases outside the gene matches. The chain's CDR3 is CASSLYRDRGAEAFF. DNA of the CDR3: TGTGCCAGCAGTTTATATCGGGACAGAGGGGCTGAAGCTTTCTTT.

The chain joins TRBV2 to TRBJ2-1; 10 nucleotides agree with TRBD1. Looked up from germline, CDR1 is SNHLY and CDR2 is FYNNEI. V trimming: 11 bases; J trimming: 8 bases; junction bases outside the gene matches: 15. The CDR3 length is 15 residues. The CDR3 protein is CAVGHDRGQMDEQFF. The CDR3 DNA reads as TGTGCCGTAGGCCATGACAGGGGGCAAATGGATGAGCAGTTCTTC.

The rearrangement uses TRBV6-5 and TRBJ2-7; 9 bases are shared with TRBD1. The CDR3 has 14 residues. V lost 2 bases to trimming and J lost 4 bases; unmatched junction nucleotides: 3. Germline CDR1 reads MNHEY; CDR2 reads SVGAGI. CDR3 residues: CASSYDRGWYEQYF. The CDR3 DNA reads TGTGCCAGCAGTTACGACAGGGGGTGGTACGAGCAGTACTTC.

The rearrangement uses TRBV9 and TRBJ2-2; D not certain. The CDR3 is made up of 18 amino acids. The V and J ends lost 0 bases and 4 bases respectively, with 19 bases between them. CDR1 SGDLS and CDR2 YYNGEE come from the germline V gene. The DNA of the CDR3 is TGTGCCAGCAGCGTAGAAGTAGACCCGGACCTAGGCACCGGGGAGCTGTTTTTT. This translates into CASSVEVDPDLGTGELFF.

This clonotype has at least ten counts. The chain combines TRBV4-3 with TRBJ2-3, with D unclear. Germline CDR1 reads LGHNA; CDR2 reads YSLEER. This CDR3 has 14 amino acids. V was shortened by 1 base and J by 0 bases, with 5 bases between the two germline ends. CDR3 nucleotide sequence: TGCGCCAGCAGCCAAGTCGATAGCACAGATACGCAGTATTTT. This codes for CASSQVDSTDTQYF.

The J gene is TRBJ1-1, the V gene TRBV20-1; 7 bases match TRBD1. CDR1 is DFQATT and CDR2 is SNEGSKA in the germline V gene (reference sequence). The CDR3 spans 14 residues. Losses at the gene ends were 1 base for V and 5 bases for J; bases not matched to a gene: 7. CDR3 in DNA: TGCAGTGCTAGAGCGGGGATCAGGGGGACTGAAGCTTTCTTT. As protein: CSARAGIRGTEAFF.

CDR3 sequence (DNA): TGTGCCAGCAGCTCAACTAGCGGGGGGTTCTCCTACAATGAGCAGTTCTTC. It yields the protein CASSSTSGGFSYNEQFF. This chain links TRBV12-3 or TRBV12-4 with TRBJ2-1, with TRBD2 matching over 12 bases. The CDR3 contains 17 residues. With V trimmed by 6 bases and J by 0 bases, 6 bases remained unmatched.

The rearrangement links TRBV12-3 or TRBV12-4 to TRBJ2-2; 8 bases are shared with TRBD2. V lost 1 base and J lost 3; bases outside the gene matches: 4. The CDR3 length is 16 residues. The CDR3 nucleotides are TGTGCCAGCAGTTTAGTAGCGGGAATAGACACCGGGGAGCTGTTTTTT. Its translation is CASSLVAGIDTGELFF.

The V and J genes are TRBV3-1 and TRBJ1-2, with a weak D call TRBD1 (5 bases). V was clipped by 3 bases and J by 8 bases, with 10 bases between them. The CDR3 contains 12 residues. The germline CDR1 and CDR2 sequences are LGHDT and YNNKEL (reference sequence). Written as DNA, the CDR3 is TGTGCCAGCAGCCACCAGGGTAGCGGCTACACCTTC. Translated: CASSHQGSGYTF.

Comment on this clonotype: The CDR3 end shows no conserved phenylalanine or tryptophan, and so a read error is likely. This sequence joins TRBV29-1 and TRBJ2-5; D is possibly TRBD2 (7 bases). The CDR3 runs 13 residues. The V and J ends lost 7 bases and 2 bases respectively, with 14 bases between them. The germline V gene encodes CDR1 SQVTM and CDR2 ANQGSEA. The CDR3, as DNA: TGCAGCGCTGACGGGGGGCCTCAAGAGACCCAGTACTGC. This encodes CSADGGPQETQYC.

This chain uses TRBV29-1 with TRBJ1-1; a weak D match, TRBD1 (6 bases). In germline, CDR1 is SQVTM, CDR2 ANQGSEA. Trimming took off 0 bases at V and 7 bases at J, with 18 bases between the two ends. The CDR3 spans 15 residues. CDR3: CSVEDRRGAQDEAFF. CDR3 in DNA: TGCAGCGTTGAAGATCGAAGGGGGGCGCAGGATGAAGCTTTCTTT.

This clonotype came up a few times. The chain uses TRBV11-2 and TRBJ1-5; 7 bases line up with TRBD1. Germline V gene sequence: CDR1 SGHAT, CDR2 FQNNGV. CDR3 length equals 16 residues. The V gene end was trimmed by 5 bases and the J gene end by 2 bases; junction bases not matched to a gene: 9. In DNA, the CDR3 is TGTGCCAGCAGCCCCGGGAGGGGGCGCGGCAATCAGCCCCAGCATTTT. It codes for CASSPGRGRGNQPQHF. The entire variable domain, with the rest obtained from reference TRBV11-2 and TRBJ1-5, is as follows: EAGVAQSPRYKIIEKRQSVAFWCNPISGHATLYWYQQILGQGPKLLIQFQNNGVVDDSQLPKDRFSAERLKGVDSTLKIQPAKLEDSAVYLCASSPGRGRGNQPQHFGDGTRLSIL.

This clonotype was seen only a few times. The rearrangement uses TRBV7-3 and TRBJ2-3, with no clear D. CDR3 length: 14 amino acids. Germline V gene data show CDR1 as SGHTA and CDR2 as FQGTGA. Trimming took 5 bases from V and 0 from J, leaving 9 bases between them. CDR3 coding DNA: TGTGCCAGCAGCGAAGCCCAGAGCACAGATACGCAGTATTTT. Translation gives CASSEAQSTDTQYF.

This clonotype occurred a few times. The CDR3 spells CASLSGLADTQYF. CDR3 nucleotide sequence: TGTGCCAGCCTTTCGGGACTAGCGGACACGCAGTATTTT. The chain carries TRBV28 and TRBJ2-3, with TRBD2 matching 11 bases. CDR3 length: 13 amino acids. Germline values: CDR1 MDHEN, CDR2 SYDVKM. The J segment lost 9 bases and the V segment lost 8 bases, leaving 7 bases of the junction unmatched.